These 32 T cell receptor beta chains originate from one sample sequenced in a study of cytomegalovirus exposure and HLA in healthy donors. PCR used 60 Vbeta primers and 13 Jbeta primers. Assay used: immunoSEQ multiplex PCR; TCRdb lists only in-frame clones, some missing. The sample records some 160,000 clones, 85% being singletons. Sample: PBMCs. Every receptor here comes from a man aged 30 to 39 in good health and CMV-seropositive.

V and J are TRBV7-9 and TRBJ2-1, with 7 bases that match TRBD2. The CDR3 has 15 residues. CDR1 and CDR2 from the germline V gene are SEHNR and FQNEAQ (reference sequence). The V gene end was trimmed by 5 bases and the J gene end by 3 bases; junction bases not matched to a gene: 7. CDR3 amino acids: CASSRASGHYNEQFF. CDR3 nucleotide sequence: TGTGCCAGCAGCAGGGCTAGCGGACACTACAATGAGCAGTTCTTC. Full variable domain (rest looked up from reference TRBV7-9 and TRBJ2-1): DTGVSQNPRHKITKRGQNVTFRCDPISEHNRLYWYRQTLGQGPEFLTYFQNEAQLEKSRLLSDRFSAERPKGSFSTLEIQRTEQGDSAMYLCASSRASGHYNEQFFGPGTRLTVL.

CDR3: CASSGAGTGSDTQYF. The DNA for the CDR3 is TGTGCCAGCAGTGGGGCCGGGACAGGATCAGATACGCAGTATTTT. This chain links TRBV25-1 with TRBJ2-3, with 8 nucleotides matching TRBD1. The J segment lost 4 bases and the V segment lost 4 bases, leaving 7 bases of the junction unmatched. The CDR3 has 15 amino acids. The germline gives CDR1 MGHDK, CDR2 SYGVNS. Based on the CDR3 plus reference TRBV25-1 and TRBJ2-3, the full variable domain is EADIYQTPRYLVIGTGKKITLECSQTMGHDKMYWYQQDPGMELHLIHYSYGVNSTEKGDLSSESTVSRIRTEHFPLTLESARPSHTSQYLCASSGAGTGSDTQYFGPGTRLTVL.

V gene TRBV7-9 combines with J gene TRBJ2-5; D unresolved. V lost 2 bases and J 1 base, leaving 5 bases between the germline ends. The germline V gene has CDR1 SEHNR and CDR2 FQNEAQ (reference sequence). CDR3 size: 13 residues. The DNA of the CDR3 is TGTGCCAGCAGCTTATTGAGCCAAGAGACCCAGTACTTC. The encoded protein is CASSLLSQETQYF.

V gene TRBV7-2 combines with J gene TRBJ1-2; D is unclear. Trimming left V 1 base short and J 6 bases short, with 12 bases between. The CDR3 is made up of 14 amino acids. Germline V gene data show CDR1 as SGHTA and CDR2 as FQGNSA. The CDR3: CASSLVVGQDGYTF. DNA for the CDR3: TGTGCCAGCAGCTTAGTGGTGGGCCAGGATGGCTACACCTTC.

This chain joins TRBV4-3 and TRBJ2-3; weak D call: TRBD2 (6 bases). Trimming removed 0 bases at V and 4 bases at J, with 14 bases between. Germline CDR1 and CDR2: LGHNA and YSLEER. The CDR3 spans 16 residues. Written as DNA, the CDR3 is TGCGCCAGCAGCCAAGATACCGCGGGGAGGTCAGATACGCAGTATTTT. It encodes CASSQDTAGRSDTQYF.

This clone was found once. J is TRBJ1-2 and V is TRBV6-5, with TRBD1 matching 7 bases. The germline CDR1 and CDR2 sequences are MNHEY and SVGAGI. Trimming at V came to 6 bases and at J to 4 bases, leaving 5 bases not matched to a gene. The CDR3 runs to 13 residues. This CDR3 reads CASRTGWIYGYTF. CDR3 DNA sequence: TGTGCCAGCAGGACAGGGTGGATCTATGGCTACACCTTC.

Remarks on this clone: The final CDR3 position lacks the conserved phenylalanine or tryptophan, pointing to a likely read error. This sequence joins TRBV2 and TRBJ1-2, with a tentative D call TRBD1 (5 bases). The V gene's germline CDR1 is SNHLY and CDR2 FYNNEI. Trimming removed 2 bases from V and 8 bases from J, with 18 bases in between. The CDR3 totals 15 residues. DNA for the CDR3: TGTGCCAGCAGTGAACCATGGGGGGTACGGAAGGGCTACACCTCC. The encoded protein is CASSEPWGVRKGYTS.

V gene TRBV11-3 combines with J gene TRBJ1-2; D remains ambiguous. The germline gives CDR1 SGHNT, CDR2 YENEEA. The V end lost 2 bases, the J end lost 8 bases, and 21 bases lay between the germline ends. The CDR3 sequence is 16 residues long. CDR3 loop: CASSLYVAGVPRGYTF. The CDR3 DNA follows: TGTGCCAGCAGCTTATATGTGGCGGGTGTCCCCCGAGGCTACACCTTC.

This clone was counted a single time. V gene TRBV13 combines with J gene TRBJ2-3; the match to TRBD2 covers 15 bases. CDR3 length: 17 amino acids. CDR1 and CDR2 from the germline V gene are PRHDT and FYEKMQ (reference sequence). Losses at the gene ends were 3 bases for V and 0 bases for J; bases not matched to a gene: 1. CDR3 bases: TGTGCCAGCAGCTTGGGACTAGCGGGAGGAAGCACAGATACGCAGTATTTT. This encodes CASSLGLAGGSTDTQYF.

V gene TRBV27 combines with J gene TRBJ2-3; tentatively, D is TRBD2 (5 bases). The CDR3 totals 12 residues. The ends were cut back, 4 bases at V and 14 bases at J, with 16 bases in the middle. Germline CDR1 MNHEY, CDR2 SMNVEV (reference sequence). Here the CDR3 DNA reads TGTGCCAGCAGTTCCACTAGATTGGTTCCGTATTTT. Amino acids: CASSSTRLVPYF.

The rearrangement links TRBV6-5 to TRBJ2-7; maybe TRBD2 (5 bases). The CDR3 contains 13 residues. Germline assignment: CDR1 MNHEY and CDR2 SVGAGI. The germline V and J ends were trimmed by 7 bases and 3 bases, with 13 bases remaining between them. CDR3 in amino acids: CASTQEAHYEQYF. CDR3 bases: TGTGCCAGCACCCAGGAGGCCCACTACGAGCAGTACTTC.

Only one count was recorded for this clone. This CDR3 is CASSSGQGRGTEAFF. The CDR3 DNA is TGTGCCAGCAGTTCCGGACAGGGTCGGGGCACTGAAGCTTTCTTT. The V and J genes are TRBV6-1 and TRBJ1-1, with 8 bases that match TRBD1. Germline CDR1 is MNHNS and CDR2 is SASEGT. Trimming at V came to 5 bases and at J to 4 bases, leaving 9 bases not matched to a gene. The CDR3 is 15 amino acids.

The genes are TRBV2 and TRBJ1-2, with 8 positions matching TRBD1. Losses at the gene ends were 8 bases for V and 6 bases for J; bases not matched to a gene: 5. This CDR3 is 12 amino acids long. CDR1 SNHLY and CDR2 FYNNEI come from the germline V gene. The CDR3 is CASGTGRNGYTF. The CDR3 nucleotides read TGTGCCAGCGGGACAGGCAGAAATGGCTACACCTTC.

This clone was observed once. This chain joins TRBV5-1 and TRBJ2-3; tentatively, D is TRBD1 (6 bases). V lost 5 bases and J 1 base, leaving 14 bases between the germline ends. The CDR3 is 15 residues long. Germline CDR1 and CDR2: SGHRS and YFSETQ. CDR3 region: CASRFGQTGTDTQYF. The CDR3 coding sequence is TGCGCCAGCAGATTCGGACAGACGGGCACAGATACGCAGTATTTT.

The J gene is TRBJ2-7, the V gene TRBV21-1; the table calls TRBD1, which could not be checked here. TRBV21-1 is a listed pseudogene. The CDR3 has 19 residues. The CDR3 sequence: CASSKEAERGTGSSYEQYV. Written as DNA, the CDR3 is TGTGCCAGCAGCAAAGAGGCGGAGAGAGGGACAGGGAGCTCCTACGAGCAGTACGTC.

The rearrangement joins TRBV19 to TRBJ1-1, with TRBD1 matching over 8 bases. V gave up 4 bases and J gave up 1 base; unmatched junction bases: 11. The CDR3 sequence is 17 residues long. Germline loops: CDR1 LNHDA, CDR2 SQIVND (reference sequence). The DNA for the CDR3 is TGTGCCAGTAGTACGAAACGACAGGGGAAGGCGAACACTGAAGCTTTCTTT. This translates into CASSTKRQGKANTEAFF.

This clone has a single count. This chain connects TRBV5-5 to TRBJ2-5; 10 bases map to TRBD1. This CDR3 has 16 amino acids. V lost 0 bases to trimming and J lost 6 bases; unmatched junction nucleotides: 8. CDR1 and CDR2 (germline): SGHKS, YYEKEE (reference sequence). The DNA for the CDR3 is TGTGCCAGCAGCTTGGCCCCGACAGGGGGCGCGCAGACCCAGTACTTC. This encodes CASSLAPTGGAQTQYF.

The gene calls are TRBV7-3 and TRBJ2-2; TRBD2 matches at 15 bases. Trimming cost V 5 bases and J 5 bases; bases outside gene matches: 9. The V gene's germline CDR1 is SGHTA and CDR2 FQGTGA. CDR3 length: 18 residues. CDR3 sequence: CASSPEGTSGRWTGELFF. In DNA form, the CDR3 reads TGTGCCAGCAGCCCAGAGGGGACTAGCGGGAGGTGGACCGGGGAGCTGTTTTTT. Full variable domain (missing parts from reference TRBV7-3 and TRBJ2-2): GAGVSQTPSNKVTEKGKYVELRCDPISGHTALYWYRQSLGQGPEFLIYFQGTGAADDSGLPNDRFFAVRPEGSVSTLKIQRTERGDSAVYLCASSPEGTSGRWTGELFFGEGSRLTVL.

The rearrangement links TRBV6-1 to TRBJ2-7; TRBD2 might be the D (5 bases). Trimming cost V 8 bases and J 4 bases, with 15 bases left between them. Per germline, CDR1 MNHNS and CDR2 SASEGT. The CDR3 runs to 13 residues. The DNA for the CDR3 is TGTGCCAGCTGGGCAGCAAGAGGGTACGAGCAGTACTTC. This gives the protein CASWAARGYEQYF.

This chain joins TRBV5-1 and TRBJ2-2; TRBD2 is a possible D gene (6 bases). The CDR3 is 15 amino acids. Trimming removed 6 bases from V and 6 bases from J, with 18 bases in between. Germline CDR1 reads SGHRS; CDR2 reads YFSETQ. The CDR3 nucleotides read TGCGCCAGCATGCGCGACGGGGGTCTCCCCGGGGAGCTGTTTTTT. Translating gives CASMRDGGLPGELFF.

The gene calls are TRBV6-6 and TRBJ2-5; 8 bases fit TRBD2. The CDR3 is 15 amino acids. The ends lost 8 bases at V and 5 bases at J; junction bases unmatched: 13. Germline V gene data show CDR1 as MNHNY and CDR2 as SVGAGI (reference sequence). DNA of the CDR3: TGTGCCAGCGGGAGAGCGGGAGACCAAGGGGAGACCCAGTACTTC. It specifies CASGRAGDQGETQYF.

The J gene is TRBJ1-1, the V gene TRBV18; 9 bases are a match to TRBD1. V lost 4 bases and J lost 1; bases outside the gene matches: 7. The CDR3 covers 16 residues. Germline CDR1 reads KGHSH; CDR2 reads LQKENI. The CDR3 DNA is TGTGCCAGCTCACTGGACAGGGGACCCCCGAACACTGAAGCTTTCTTT. It translates to CASSLDRGPPNTEAFF.

The rearrangement uses TRBV18 and TRBJ2-7; 7 bases match TRBD1. Unmatched junction bases numbered 8, after V lost 3 bases and J lost 3 bases. This CDR3 is built from 15 residues. In germline, CDR1 is KGHSH, CDR2 LQKENI. Written as DNA, the CDR3 is TGTGCCAGCTCACCCGAGGGACAGTTCCACTACGAGCAGTACTTC. Translated: CASSPEGQFHYEQYF.

This clone was found once. The V call is TRBV7-9, the J call TRBJ2-5; 14 nucleotides agree with TRBD2. Germline V CDR1 and CDR2: SEHNR, FQNEAQ (reference sequence). CDR3 length equals 18 residues. The V and J ends lost 3 bases and 2 bases, in that order; junction bases with no gene match: 8. CDR3 in DNA: TGTGCCAGCAGCTTTCGACTAGCGGGAGGGCCAGGGCAAGAGACCCAGTACTTC. Translation: CASSFRLAGGPGQETQYF. The variable domain in full, completed from reference TRBV7-9 and TRBJ2-5, reads DTGVSQNPRHKITKRGQNVTFRCDPISEHNRLYWYRQTLGQGPEFLTYFQNEAQLEKSRLLSDRFSAERPKGSFSTLEIQRTEQGDSAMYLCASSFRLAGGPGQETQYFGPGTRLLVL.

This clone was picked up one time. The V and J genes are TRBV11-2 and TRBJ2-7; D gene uncertain. This CDR3 contains 13 residues. Germline V gene sequence: CDR1 SGHAT, CDR2 FQNNGV. V was pared by 1 base and J by 7 bases, with 11 bases between. CDR3 nucleotides: TGTGCCAGCAGCTTAGGCCCCAATTGGGAGCAGTACGTC. Its protein is CASSLGPNWEQYV.

V usage is TRBV6-5 and J usage is TRBJ1-3; possible D gene TRBD1, 6 bases. Germline assignment: CDR1 MNHEY and CDR2 SVGAGI. V shed 6 bases and J shed 4 bases, with 16 bases lying between them. This CDR3 is built from 15 residues. The CDR3 DNA is TGTGCCAGCAGCACCGGGGGGCTTAGAGGAAACACCATATATTTT. Translated: CASSTGGLRGNTIYF.

In DNA form, the CDR3 reads TGTGCCAGCAGCCAAGTAGGACTAGCGGGAAGGGTATACGAGCAGTACGTC. Its translation is CASSQVGLAGRVYEQYV. This chain links TRBV14 with TRBJ2-7; 12 bases are a match to TRBD2. The junction had 8 bases not matched to a gene; V was cut back by 1 base and J by 4 bases. The CDR3 totals 17 residues. CDR1 and CDR2 from the germline V gene are SGHDN and FVKESK.

The rearrangement links TRBV11-2 to TRBJ1-1; TRBD1 aligns across 9 bases. The CDR3 loop spans 17 amino acids. V was pared by 5 bases and J by 0 bases, with 10 bases of the junction left unmatched. Germline V CDR1 and CDR2: SGHAT, FQNNGV. The DNA of the CDR3 is TGTGCCAGCAGCCTTCTGGGACAGGGATTAATGAACACTGAAGCTTTCTTT. Translation: CASSLLGQGLMNTEAFF.

The J gene is TRBJ2-2, the V gene TRBV27; D possibly corresponds to TRBD1 (5 bases). Trimming left V 3 bases short and J 2 bases short, with 13 bases between. The CDR3 is 16 amino acids. Germline assignment: CDR1 MNHEY and CDR2 SMNVEV (reference sequence). CDR3 DNA: TGTGCCAGCAGTTTTCTTCAACAGGTTAACACCGGGGAGCTGTTTTTT. This sequence encodes CASSFLQQVNTGELFF.

This clone showed up just once. The chain couples TRBV7-9 to TRBJ2-4; 12 nucleotides match TRBD2. Germline V gene lookup returns CDR1 SEHNR and CDR2 FQNEAQ (reference sequence). V shed 5 bases and J 9 bases; nucleotides not matched to a gene: 8. This CDR3 is built from 15 residues. This chain's CDR3 is CASSPTSGRGGIQYF. The CDR3 region has the DNA TGTGCCAGCAGCCCGACTAGCGGGAGAGGGGGCATTCAGTACTTC. The full variable domain, its missing parts supplied by reference TRBV7-9 and TRBJ2-4, is DTGVSQNPRHKITKRGQNVTFRCDPISEHNRLYWYRQTLGQGPEFLTYFQNEAQLEKSRLLSDRFSAERPKGSFSTLEIQRTEQGDSAMYLCASSPTSGRGGIQYFGAGTRLSVL.

This clone was observed once. This chain connects TRBV11-2 to TRBJ2-1; D is possibly TRBD2 (6 bases). The CDR3 has 19 residues. Per germline, CDR1 SGHAT and CDR2 FQNNGV. Between the trimmed V and J ends, which lost 1 base and 0 bases, there was a span of 19 bases. The DNA for the CDR3 is TGTGCCAGCAGCTTAGGACGGCCGGGAGCTACGAGCTCCTACAATGAGCAGTTCTTC. This codes for CASSLGRPGATSSYNEQFF.

The chain links TRBV28 to TRBJ1-5; the D is unclear. V shed 5 bases and J shed 4 bases, with 15 bases lying between them. Germline CDR1 reads MDHEN; CDR2 reads SYDVKM. This CDR3 contains 15 residues. The CDR3 spells CASSLEFLKNQPQHF. The CDR3 DNA is TGTGCCAGCAGTCTGGAGTTTCTGAAGAATCAGCCCCAGCATTTT.